A few counts support the clone carrying this T cell receptor (beta chain). The antigen is not known. PCR employed 60 Vbeta and 13 Jbeta primers. This table comes from immunoSEQ multiplex PCR, and its TCRdb copy is limited to in-frame clones, with some not included. The profile shows about 150,000 clones, around 72% of them singletons. Trimming at V came to 6 bases and at J to 4 bases, leaving 6 bases not matched to a gene. Germline-derived CDR1 and CDR2 are MDHEN and SYDVKM. The CDR3 spans 14 residues. The data were obtained in a study of cytomegalovirus exposure and HLA in healthy donors. Across the whole study: Within an early data release were roughly 83 million unique TCRs drawn from HLA-typed donors.

Study-wide points: Analysis performed later found more than 15,000 TCR beta sequences associated with HLA alleles at 0.05 false discovery rate. It was confirmed in vitro that three of the CMV-associated chains were specific for CMV antigens. Within the data, a cluster of highly shared sequence variants was likely a sequencing artifact.

This chain joins TRBV28 and TRBJ1-5, with TRBD1 matching over 7 bases. The sequence was collected from a woman aged 40 to 50 in good health and CMV-seropositive. Sequencing input: PBMCs. The CDR3 nucleotides read TGTGCCAGCAGATCTCCGGGACAGAATCAGCCCCAGCATTTT. It encodes CASRSPGQNQPQHF.